Sequencing of this TCR beta chain was carried out in a study of identical twins. This clonotype was observed at least ten times. TCRdb independently ran MiXCR on the 5' RACE reads; one entry per CDR3 protein. Counted here are 200,000 to 300,000 distinct CDR3 sequences, approximately 11% occurring once; the ten biggest clones make up about 3.9%. The V and J ends lost 7 bases and 5 bases respectively, with 14 bases between them. Germline V gene sequence: CDR1 MNHEY, CDR2 SVGEGT. CDR3 length: 13 amino acids. The sample also formed part of further work on yellow fever vaccine responses in identical twins.

The clonotype originates from a woman aged 18-29 years in good health. The specimen sequenced was memory (CD45RO+) T cells sorted from blood. This chain connects TRBV6-2 or TRBV6-3 to TRBJ2-5; possible D gene TRBD2, 6 bases. CDR3 nucleotides: TGTGCCAGCATCCGAGGAGGGAGGGAGACCCAGTACTTC. Encoded protein: CASIRGGRETQYF.